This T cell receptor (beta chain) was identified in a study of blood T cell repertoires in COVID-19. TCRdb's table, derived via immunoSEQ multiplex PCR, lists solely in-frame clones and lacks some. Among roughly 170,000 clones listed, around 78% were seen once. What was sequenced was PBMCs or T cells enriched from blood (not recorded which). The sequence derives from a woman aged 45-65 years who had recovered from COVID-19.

This CDR3 reads CASTFPGGGALNEQFF. CDR3 in DNA: TGTGCCAGCACTTTCCCCGGTGGGGGGGCCTTAAATGAGCAGTTCTTC. The chain employs TRBV28 and TRBJ2-1, with a possible D match to TRBD2 (7 bases). The CDR3 consists of 16 residues. Germline lookup yields CDR1 MDHEN and CDR2 SYDVKM. V lost 7 bases and J lost 7, with 23 bases in between. The variable domain in full, with the rest retrieved from reference TRBV28 and TRBJ2-1, is DVKVTQSSRYLVKRTGEKVFLECVQDMDHENMFWYRQDPGLGLRLIYFSYDVKMKEKGDIPEGYSVSREKKERFSLILESASTNQTSMYLCASTFPGGGALNEQFFGPGTRLTVL.